Listed below are T cell receptor beta chains from one sample, sequenced in a study of blood T cell repertoires in COVID-19. The repertoire was sequenced with immunoSEQ multiplex PCR; TCRdb's copy has only in-frame clones and lacks some. The sample holds more than 300,000 clones, approximately 90% seen once. The sample consisted of PBMCs or T cells enriched from blood (not recorded which). Every receptor here comes from a woman aged 18-29 years who had recovered from COVID-19. CDR3s include the opening cysteine and the closing phenylalanine or tryptophan. The D gene is left open where the match is weak. Only some rows state a clone size, as once, few, many or a class for expanded clones.

abundance,j_gene,d_gene,v_gene,CDR3nt,CDR3aa
few,TRBJ1-5,TRBD1,TRBV3-1/TRBV3-2,TGTGCCAGCAGCCAGGACAGGAATCAGCCCCAGCATTTT,CASSQDRNQPQHF
-,TRBJ1-3,TRBD1,TRBV11-3,TGTGCCAGCAGCTCAAAACCTGACCAACTAACAGGGGCTAGAAACACCATATATTTT,CASSSKPDQLTGARNTIYF
-,TRBJ2-1,-,TRBV10-1,TGCGCCAGCAGTGAGTCGTTGACATCAAGCCTGCAGTTCTTC,CASSESLTSSLQFF
-,TRBJ1-2,-,TRBV7-3,TGTGCCAGCAGCTTAAGCGGAGGGGATGGCTACACCTTC,CASSLSGGDGYTF
-,TRBJ1-1,-,TRBV6-5,TGTGCCAGCACCAACTTGGTTTTCACTGAAGCTTTCTTT,CASTNLVFTEAFF
-,TRBJ2-5,-,TRBV6-9,TGTGCCAGCAGTTATTTCAGGGTGCTACAAGAGACCCAGTACTTC,CASSYFRVLQETQYF
-,TRBJ1-1,-,TRBV12-5,TGTGCTAGTGGATTAACAGGGAACACTGAAGCTTTCTTT,CASGLTGNTEAFF
-,TRBJ2-2,-,TRBV24-1,TGTGCCACCAGTGACAAGCTTACCGGGGAGCTGTTTTTT,CATSDKLTGELFF
-,TRBJ1-1,TRBD1,TRBV30,TGTGCCTGGAGTGTACAGGGGGCGAACACTGAAGCTTTCTTT,CAWSVQGANTEAFF
-,TRBJ1-2,-,TRBV19,TGTGCCAGTAGTAAAACCTGGAGCGGGAGTGGCTATGGCTACACCTTC,CASSKTWSGSGYGYTF
-,TRBJ2-2,TRBD2,TRBV3-1/TRBV3-2,TGTGCCAGCAGCCAAGGGGGACTAGCCAACACCGGGGAGCTGTTTTTT,CASSQGGLANTGELFF
-,TRBJ1-1,-,TRBV19,TGTGCCAGTAGTGGCAGGGGCTACACTGAAGCTTTCTTT,CASSGRGYTEAFF
-,TRBJ1-6,-,TRBV20-1,TGCAGTGCTAGTCCCGGAGGGGAGAAAAATTCACCCCTCCACTTT,CSASPGGEKNSPLHF
few,TRBJ1-2,TRBD1,TRBV4-1,TGCGCCAGCAGCCAACCCGGACAGGGAAGGAGCTACACCTTC,CASSQPGQGRSYTF
-,TRBJ2-7,-,TRBV5-5,TGTGCCAGCAGCTTGACAGGGTCGAGCTCCTACGAGCAGTACTTC,CASSLTGSSSYEQYF
few,TRBJ1-6,-,TRBV6-2/TRBV6-3,TGTGCCAGCAGTTACTCGGTCGGGGAGGGATCACCCCTCCACTTT,CASSYSVGEGSPLHF
-,TRBJ1-5,-,TRBV6-4,TGTGCCAGCACAGGAAATTGCTGCAATCAGCCCCAGCATTTT,CASTGNCCNQPQHF
-,TRBJ1-1,-,TRBV29-1,TGCAGCGTTGAAGGAGGGACACCACTTGAAGCTTTCTTT,CSVEGGTPLEAFF
-,TRBJ1-6,-,TRBV6-5,TGTGCCAGCAGTAGGTTAACAGGGAATAATTCACCCCTCCACTTT,CASSRLTGNNSPLHF
-,TRBJ2-3,-,TRBV7-9,TGTGCCAGCAGCTTAGTTAGGGGTGATTTGTGGACAGATACGCAGTATTTT,CASSLVRGDLWTDTQYF
-,TRBJ1-1,-,TRBV3-1/TRBV3-2,TGTGCCACCCGCGGGGGAGGCACTGAAGCTTTCTTT,CATRGGGTEAFF
-,TRBJ1-6,-,TRBV6-5,TGTGCCAGCAGTTACTCAGGGGCAAAGGGTTCACCCCTCCACTTT,CASSYSGAKGSPLHF
-,TRBJ2-3,-,TRBV7-6,TGTGCCAGCAGCTTAGTCCCAATAGCAGGGGATACGCAGTATTTT,CASSLVPIAGDTQYF
-,TRBJ1-4,-,TRBV4-1,TGCGCCAGCAGCCGAACGGGACTGATTAATGAAAAACTGTTTTTT,CASSRTGLINEKLFF
-,TRBJ2-4,TRBD2,TRBV7-8,TGTGCCAGCAGCTTAGTATCTAGCGGGGAAAACATTCAGTACTTC,CASSLVSSGENIQYF
-,TRBJ2-2,-,TRBV4-1,TGCGCCAGCAGCCAACTCCGGGACATGGATAGAGTGGGGGAGCTGTTTTTT,CASSQLRDMDRVGELFF
-,TRBJ2-3,-,TRBV18,TGTGCCAGCTCACCAATCGGGGAATCTGGCACAGATACGCAGTATTTT,CASSPIGESGTDTQYF
-,TRBJ1-2,TRBD1,TRBV7-8,TGTGCCAGCAGCCCCCAGGGACAGGGGGACGGTGGCTACACCTTC,CASSPQGQGDGGYTF
-,TRBJ1-5,TRBD1,TRBV18,TGTGCCAGCTCACCACGGGACAGGGTCAATCAGCCCCAGCATTTT,CASSPRDRVNQPQHF
-,TRBJ1-1,-,TRBV3-1/TRBV3-2,TGTGCCAGCAGTCGACTTACGAACACTGAAGCTTTCTTT,CASSRLTNTEAFF
-,TRBJ2-3,-,TRBV11-2,TGTGCCAGCAGCTTAGACGGGACTAGCACAGATACGCAGTATTTT,CASSLDGTSTDTQYF
-,TRBJ1-2,-,TRBV9,TGTGCCAGCAGCCACACGAAAGGGGCTGGCTACACCTTC,CASSHTKGAGYTF
-,TRBJ2-3,TRBD1,TRBV27,TGTGCCAGCAGTTTACGGACAGGACGATTAGATACGCAGTATTTT,CASSLRTGRLDTQYF